This entry is about one TCR beta chain. This sample stems from a study of blood T cells in healthy people across ages. It was with a sample-barcoded 5' primer and a J-beta primer mix that a second PCR of about 6 to 11 cycles was run. TCRdb processed the 5' RACE reads anew with MiXCR; each CDR3 protein has one entry. The sample carries about a million distinct CDR3 sequences, just over 50% recorded once. There were at least 5 micrograms of total RNA extracted from every sample. Per the germline V gene, CDR1 is MDHEN and CDR2 is SYDVKM. After removal of 4 bases from V and 0 bases from J, the junction contained 8 bases not matched to a gene. The CDR3 has 17 amino acids.

The specimen was blood. This sequence originates from an older woman in good health. This chain uses TRBV28 with TRBJ2-1; TRBD2 matches 8 bases. The CDR3 sequence: CASSSSGSGDSYNEQFF. CDR3 DNA: TGTGCCAGCAGTTCCAGCGGGAGTGGAGACTCCTACAATGAGCAGTTCTTC.